The clone carrying this T cell receptor beta chain showed up just a few times. Its antigen is as yet unknown. The sample is drawn from a study of cytomegalovirus exposure and HLA in healthy donors. The germline V gene encodes CDR1 MNHNS and CDR2 SASEGT. The CDR3 contains 10 residues. Germline trimming cut 7 bases from V and 12 bases from J; bases unmatched to any gene: 3. The study's findings and limits: TRBV6-2, TRBV6-3 and some other V segments were excluded as indistinguishable.

Researchers ran the PCR with 60 Vbeta and 13 Jbeta primers. The repertoire was sequenced with immunoSEQ multiplex PCR; TCRdb's copy has only in-frame clones and lacks some. The data contain 130,000 or so clones, around three fifths of them singletons. The sequenced sample was PBMCs. The sequence was obtained from a woman aged 40 to 50 in good health and CMV-seronegative. The chain combines TRBV6-1 with TRBJ2-1, with 7 nucleotides matching TRBD1. CDR3 loop: CASMGDRQFF. CDR3 in DNA: TGTGCCAGCATGGGGGACAGGCAGTTCTTC.